What follows are 18 T cell receptor beta chains derived from one specimen sequenced in a study of T cell responses to AZD1222 COVID-19 vaccine. Sequencing was performed with immunoSEQ multiplex PCR; in TCRdb, only in-frame clones are kept and a portion is missing. The data show 70,000 to 95,000 clones, roughly nine tenths seen once. This specimen was peripheral blood, taken on day 0 of MenACWY control vaccination. The receptors originated from an adult in good health.

The genes are TRBV30 and TRBJ1-3; D is unresolved. Germline V gene sequence: CDR1 GTSNPN, CDR2 SVGIG (reference sequence). V was trimmed by 3 bases and J by 1 base, leaving 7 bases between them. There are 13 residues in the CDR3. This CDR3 reads CAWRPASGNTIYF. The CDR3 DNA follows: TGTGCCTGGAGACCCGCTTCTGGAAACACCATATATTTT. The full variable domain, in which reference TRBV30 and TRBJ1-3 provide the parts outside the CDR3, is SQTIHQWPATLVQPVGSPLSLECTVEGTSNPNLYWYRQAAGRGLQLLFYSVGIGQISSEVPQNLSASRPQDRQFILSSKKLLLSDSGFYLCAWRPASGNTIYFGEGSWLTVV.

The rearrangement joins TRBV6-2 or TRBV6-3 to TRBJ2-5, with 12 bases fitting TRBD1. Trimming at V came to 2 bases and at J to 2 bases, leaving 6 bases not matched to a gene. Germline V CDR1 and CDR2: MNHEY, SVGEGT. The CDR3 length is 17 residues. The DNA for the CDR3 is TGTGCCAGCAGTTACAATCCGGGACAGGGGGCTCAAGAGACCCAGTACTTC. Its protein product is CASSYNPGQGAQETQYF.

The gene calls are TRBV6-1 and TRBJ1-5; D is unresolved. The germline V gene encodes CDR1 MNHNS and CDR2 SASEGT. Trimming left V 6 bases short and J 1 base short, with 7 bases between. The CDR3 is 13 amino acids. The CDR3 DNA reads TGTGCCAGCAGCCTTGCGAGCAATCAGCCCCAGCATTTT. This encodes CASSLASNQPQHF.

There are a few counts of this clone. This sequence joins TRBV3-1 (or the pseudogene TRBV3-2) and TRBJ1-1; D unresolved. The V gene's germline CDR1 is LGHDT and CDR2 YNNKEL (reference sequence). The CDR3 contains 12 residues. V lost 5 bases and J 11 bases, leaving 15 bases between the germline ends. The CDR3 here is CASSFRLKEAFF. CDR3 sequence (DNA): TGTGCCAGCAGCTTCCGGCTAAAGGAGGCTTTCTTT.

The chain is built from TRBV5-4 and TRBJ1-4; maybe TRBD1 (6 bases). Trimming pared 0 bases from V and 7 bases from J, leaving 7 bases between. The CDR3 consists of 13 residues. From germline, CDR1 is SGHNT and CDR2 YYREEE (reference sequence). Here the CDR3 DNA reads TGTGCCAGCAGCTTGGACAGGGTTGAAAAACTGTTTTTT. Translation gives CASSLDRVEKLFF.

The chain is built from TRBV30 and TRBJ2-1; 13 bases are a match to TRBD2. This CDR3 contains 15 residues. J was trimmed by 8 bases and V by 4 bases; bases with no gene match: 8. CDR1 and CDR2 from the germline V gene are GTSNPN and SVGIG (reference sequence). The CDR3, as DNA: TGTGCCTGGATGGCAGGACTAGCGGGGGTGGATGAGCAGTTCTTC. Amino acids: CAWMAGLAGVDEQFF.

V gene TRBV2 combines with J gene TRBJ2-5; D unresolved. CDR3 size: 14 residues. Germline V gives CDR1 SNHLY, CDR2 FYNNEI. V shed 4 bases and J shed 4 bases, with 13 bases lying between them. The CDR3 DNA reads as TGTGCCAGCAGTGTAATGGGGTCTCGAGAGACCCAGTACTTC. As protein: CASSVMGSRETQYF.

The table lists this clone with a few counts. DNA of the CDR3: TGTGCCAGCAGCCGTGGGGCGACCCAGTACTTC. Translating it yields CASSRGATQYF. The chain has TRBV11-3 and TRBJ2-5; tentatively, D is TRBD1 (5 bases). The germline V and J ends were trimmed by 5 bases and 7 bases, with 8 bases remaining between them. Germline V gene lookup returns CDR1 SGHNT and CDR2 YENEEA. This CDR3 is built from 11 residues.

The gene calls are TRBV7-2 and TRBJ2-2; D unresolved. Trimming cost V 5 bases and J 1 base, with 11 bases left between them. This CDR3 region has 15 residues. CDR1 is SGHTA, CDR2 FQGNSA, per germline. CDR3 amino acids: CASSLDWRNTGELFF. DNA of the CDR3: TGTGCCAGCAGCCTTGACTGGAGGAACACCGGGGAGCTGTTTTTT.

The chain employs TRBV7-6 and TRBJ2-1; the match to TRBD2 covers 10 bases. J lost 6 bases, V lost 5 bases, and 13 bases had no gene match. Germline CDR1 is SGHVS and CDR2 is FNYEAQ. The CDR3 totals 17 residues. The CDR3 spells CASSQVLAGAGLNEQFF. In DNA form, the CDR3 reads TGTGCCAGCAGCCAAGTTCTAGCGGGGGCCGGCCTCAATGAGCAGTTCTTC.

This clone has just a few counts. This sequence joins TRBV12-3 or TRBV12-4 and TRBJ1-2; D is unclear. The CDR3 consists of 13 residues. V was trimmed by 5 bases and J by 4 bases, leaving 11 bases between them. The CDR3 nucleotides read TGTGCCAGCAGTCTGGGAGGGTTCTATGGCTACACCTTC. Translating it yields CASSLGGFYGYTF.

The V call is TRBV27, the J call TRBJ1-3, with a tentative D call TRBD1 (6 bases). Trimming shortened V by 6 bases and J by 4 bases, and 16 bases separated the two germline ends. CDR1 MNHEY and CDR2 SMNVEV come from the germline V gene (reference sequence). CDR3 length equals 15 residues. The CDR3 loop reads CASRFGDNHGNTIYF. In DNA, the CDR3 is TGTGCCAGCAGGTTTGGGGACAACCACGGAAACACCATATATTTT.

The chain joins TRBV24-1 to TRBJ2-5; D not certain. Germline values: CDR1 KGHDR, CDR2 SFDVKD. Trimming removed 0 bases at V and 3 bases at J, with 10 bases between. CDR3 size: 15 residues. CDR3 nucleotide sequence: TGTGCCACCAGTGATTTGGAGTGTCCGAAAGAGACCCAGTACTTC. It yields the protein CATSDLECPKETQYF.

V gene TRBV5-4 combines with J gene TRBJ1-6, with 10 bases lining up with TRBD1. The J segment lost 8 bases and the V segment lost 2 bases, leaving 7 bases of the junction unmatched. Germline V lookup: CDR1 SGHNT, CDR2 YYREEE (reference sequence). The CDR3 is 16 amino acids. The CDR3 here is CASSLPGQGVDSPLHF. The CDR3 nucleotides are TGTGCCAGCAGCTTACCCGGACAGGGGGTGGATTCACCCCTCCACTTT.

The chain uses TRBV2 and TRBJ1-2, with D possibly being TRBD1 (5 bases). Per the germline V gene, CDR1 is SNHLY and CDR2 is FYNNEI. The V end was cut by 3 bases, the J end by 7 bases, with 12 bases between. The CDR3 is 13 residues long. DNA of the CDR3: TGTGCCAGCAGTGATGCAGGGCGATCTGGCTACACCTTC. Its translation is CASSDAGRSGYTF.

The CDR3 coding sequence is TGTGCCAGCAGTGAAGAGGGGCTGGAGACCCAGTACTTC. Residues: CASSEEGLETQYF. The chain links TRBV2 to TRBJ2-5; a weak D match, TRBD1 (5 bases). Germline V gene sequence: CDR1 SNHLY, CDR2 FYNNEI. V was trimmed by 1 base and J by 5 bases, leaving 8 bases between them. The CDR3 consists of 13 residues.

The chain carries TRBV13 and TRBJ2-7; D possibly uses TRBD1 or TRBD2 (5 bases each). This CDR3 contains 14 residues. CDR1 PRHDT and CDR2 FYEKMQ come from the germline V gene (reference sequence). V was cut by 0 bases and J by 4 bases, with 10 bases left in between. The CDR3 reads CASSLGVGDYEQYF. CDR3 coding DNA: TGTGCCAGCAGCTTAGGCGTGGGGGATTACGAGCAGTACTTC.

The J gene is TRBJ2-1, the V gene TRBV7-2, with D perhaps TRBD2 (7 bases). The germline CDR1 and CDR2 sequences are SGHTA and FQGNSA. V lost 5 bases and J 7 bases, leaving 18 bases between the germline ends. The CDR3 totals 15 residues. The CDR3 spells CASSPFEGGRNEQFF. As DNA, the CDR3 is TGTGCCAGCAGCCCTTTTGAGGGGGGGCGTAATGAGCAGTTCTTC.